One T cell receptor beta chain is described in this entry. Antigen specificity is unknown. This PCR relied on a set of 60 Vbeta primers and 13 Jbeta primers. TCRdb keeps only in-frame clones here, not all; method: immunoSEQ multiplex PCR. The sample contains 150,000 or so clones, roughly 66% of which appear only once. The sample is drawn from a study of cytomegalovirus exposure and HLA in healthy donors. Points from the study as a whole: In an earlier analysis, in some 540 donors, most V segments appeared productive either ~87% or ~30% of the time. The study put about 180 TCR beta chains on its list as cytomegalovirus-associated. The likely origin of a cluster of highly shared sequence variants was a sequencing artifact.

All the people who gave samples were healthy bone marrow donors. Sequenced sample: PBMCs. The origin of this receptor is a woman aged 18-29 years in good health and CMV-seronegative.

DNA for the CDR3: TGTGCCAGCAGCTATCAAACTACGGACTCAAGGGCAAAGGGCGGGAACACTGAAGCTTTCTTT. Translating gives CASSYQTTDSRAKGGNTEAFF. V gene TRBV7-7 combines with J gene TRBJ1-1, with D unresolved. The V gene's germline CDR1 is SSHAT and CDR2 FNYEAQ (reference sequence). Trimming shortened V by 4 bases and J by 1 base, and 31 bases separated the two germline ends. The CDR3 runs to 21 residues.